Shown below are 8 T cell receptor beta chains from a single sample sequenced in a study of PD-1 blockade in classical Hodgkin lymphoma. The method was immunoSEQ multiplex PCR; TCRdb's version includes in-frame clones alone and lacks a portion of them. The table records over 25,000 clones, about 88% of them present only once. Stated time point: cycle 4 day 1 (C4D1), after around six weeks of nivolumab. All patients relapsed after autologous stem cell transplantation, and brentuximab vedotin exposure varied. Thawed PBMCs yielded CD4+ T cells through magnetic negative selection. Sequenced material: CD4+ T cells from blood, taken before the fourth cycle of nivolumab. These receptors originate from a human donor with classical Hodgkin lymphoma.

The sample holds one count of this clone. The chain recombines TRBV18 with TRBJ1-1; tentative D call: TRBD1 (6 bases). Per the germline V gene, CDR1 is KGHSH and CDR2 is LQKENI. The CDR3 totals 14 residues. Trimming took 4 bases from V and 0 from J, leaving 9 bases between them. The CDR3 protein is CASSQTGVNTEAFF. The CDR3 DNA reads TGTGCCAGCTCACAGACAGGAGTGAACACTGAAGCTTTCTTT.

The chain is built from TRBV6-5 and TRBJ2-7, with TRBD1 matching 10 bases. The junction had 8 bases not matched to a gene; V was cut back by 4 bases and J by 2 bases. This CDR3 is built from 16 residues. Germline CDR1 MNHEY, CDR2 SVGAGI. This CDR3 is CASSSHPGTGAYEQYF. The CDR3 DNA reads as TGTGCCAGCAGTTCTCACCCCGGGACAGGGGCCTACGAGCAGTACTTC.

The chain has TRBV5-1 and TRBJ1-6; 7 bases match TRBD1. Germline V gene sequence: CDR1 SGHRS, CDR2 YFSETQ. CDR3 length equals 17 residues. With V trimmed by 5 bases and J by 5 bases, 13 bases remained unmatched. This CDR3 reads CASRRGTAESNNSPLHF. CDR3 nucleotides: TGCGCCAGCAGGAGAGGGACAGCCGAGAGTAATAATTCACCCCTCCACTTT.

This chain joins TRBV18 and TRBJ2-7, with D uncertain. Trimming removed 1 base from V and 4 bases from J, with 11 bases in between. The CDR3 runs to 14 residues. Germline assignment: CDR1 KGHSH and CDR2 LQKENI. CDR3 nucleotide sequence: TGTGCCAGCTCACCACTAGGTCAGATATACGAGCAGTACTTC. Translating it yields CASSPLGQIYEQYF.

The chain joins TRBV5-5 to TRBJ2-4; D might be TRBD1 (6 bases). V was cut by 0 bases and J by 0 bases, with 10 bases left in between. Germline CDR1 reads SGHKS; CDR2 reads YYEKEE (reference sequence). This CDR3 comprises 16 residues. CDR3 DNA sequence: TGTGCCAGCAGCTTGGGTGGACAGTTAGCCAAAAACATTCAGTACTTC. This codes for CASSLGGQLAKNIQYF.

The chain combines TRBV27 with TRBJ2-1; tentative D call: TRBD2 (6 bases). V was clipped by 5 bases and J by 9 bases, with 11 bases between them. This CDR3 comprises 12 residues. The germline gives CDR1 MNHEY, CDR2 SMNVEV (reference sequence). CDR3 sequence (DNA): TGTGCCAGCAGTACCGGGGGAGGTGAGCAGTTCTTC. Translating it yields CASSTGGGEQFF.

The chain links TRBV5-6 to TRBJ2-5, with 10 bases aligning to TRBD2. Germline-derived CDR1 and CDR2 are SGHDT and YYEEEE. The CDR3 contains 15 residues. Trimming cost V 2 bases and J 3 bases; bases outside gene matches: 4. The CDR3 nucleotides are TGTGCCAGCAGCTTTTTACTAGCGGGAAAAGAGACCCAGTACTTC. This translates into CASSFLLAGKETQYF. The full variable domain, in which reference TRBV5-6 and TRBJ2-5 provide the parts outside the CDR3, is DAGVTQSPTHLIKTRGQQVTLRCSPKSGHDTVSWYQQALGQGPQFIFQYYEEEERQRGNFPDRFSGHQFPNYSSELNVNALLLGDSALYLCASSFLLAGKETQYFGPGTRLLVL.

V usage is TRBV7-9 and J usage is TRBJ1-4, with D tentatively TRBD1 (6 bases). V was pared by 3 bases and J by 3 bases, with 11 bases between. Per germline, CDR1 SEHNR and CDR2 FQNEAQ (reference sequence). The CDR3 is 15 residues long. The CDR3 bases are TGTGCCAGCAGCTTCCGGGACACCCCTAATGAAAAACTGTTTTTT. It specifies CASSFRDTPNEKLFF.